Listed here are 6 T cell receptor beta chains from one sample, sequenced in a study of Graves' ophthalmopathy and Graves' hyperthyroidism. Using RNA transcripts, the TCR beta CDR3 regions were amplified. HTBI-primed RT-PCR formed the first round, and a multiplex PCR formed the second. One entry per CDR3 protein results from TCRdb running MiXCR on the multiplex PCR reads. The table includes under 350,000 distinct CDR3 sequences, about a sixth detected once. The sequencing sample was made of peripheral blood. Receptors originate from an adult man with Graves' ophthalmopathy.

In its sample, this clonotype was seen many times. The chain has TRBV29-1 and TRBJ1-2; 8 nucleotides match TRBD1. This CDR3 is built from 14 residues. Germline CDR1 is SQVTM and CDR2 is ANQGSEA. V lost 6 bases and J lost 3; bases outside the gene matches: 9. CDR3 sequence: CSVGGQVGDYGYTF. Here the CDR3 DNA reads TGCAGCGTCGGGGGACAGGTAGGGGACTATGGCTACACCTTC.

This clonotype was counted many times. J is TRBJ2-7 and V is TRBV6-5; D is possibly TRBD2 (8 bases). CDR1 is MNHEY, CDR2 SVGAGI, per germline. V lost 8 bases and J 1 base, leaving 15 bases between the germline ends. The CDR3 totals 14 residues. Written as DNA, the CDR3 is TGTGCCAGCGGAGGGGGCGGGAGGTCCTACGAGCAGTACTTC. The encoded protein is CASGGGGRSYEQYF.

This clonotype showed up many times. The CDR3 DNA follows: TGTGCCAGCAGTACGGGTGGGGGGCTACCCTACGTCGAGCAGTACTTC. Translating gives CASSTGGGLPYVEQYF. The V and J genes are TRBV6-1 and TRBJ2-7; tentatively, D is TRBD1 or TRBD2 (6 bases each). The germline CDR1 and CDR2 sequences are MNHNS and SASEGT. V was pared by 5 bases and J by 6 bases, with 23 bases between. The CDR3 length is 16 residues.

Ten or more counts support this clonotype. The genes are TRBV6-1 and TRBJ1-4; TRBD1 aligns across 8 bases. This CDR3 comprises 16 residues. The ends lost 5 bases at V and 7 bases at J; junction bases unmatched: 12. Germline V gene lookup returns CDR1 MNHNS and CDR2 SASEGT. The CDR3 protein is CASSKTRTGRIEKLFF. The CDR3 DNA reads as TGTGCCAGCAGTAAAACCCGGACAGGGAGGATTGAAAAACTGTTTTTT.

The rearrangement joins TRBV27 to TRBJ2-2; 7 nucleotides align to TRBD2. Germline V gene data show CDR1 as MNHEY and CDR2 as SMNVEV (reference sequence). V lost 2 bases, J lost 7 bases, and 7 bases stayed unmatched. CDR3 length equals 15 residues. The CDR3 region has the DNA TGTGCCAGCAGTTTAGTGGCTAGCGGATTCGGGGAGCTGTTTTTT. Its protein is CASSLVASGFGELFF.

This clonotype was seen repeatedly, ten times or more. This chain uses TRBV27 with TRBJ1-5, with 8 bases fitting TRBD1. Germline V lookup: CDR1 MNHEY, CDR2 SMNVEV (reference sequence). V trimming: 6 bases; J trimming: 5 bases; junction bases outside the gene matches: 6. This CDR3 spans 14 amino acids. This chain's CDR3 is CASSRGRGDQPQHF. CDR3 DNA: TGTGCCAGCAGCAGGGGGCGGGGGGATCAGCCCCAGCATTTT.